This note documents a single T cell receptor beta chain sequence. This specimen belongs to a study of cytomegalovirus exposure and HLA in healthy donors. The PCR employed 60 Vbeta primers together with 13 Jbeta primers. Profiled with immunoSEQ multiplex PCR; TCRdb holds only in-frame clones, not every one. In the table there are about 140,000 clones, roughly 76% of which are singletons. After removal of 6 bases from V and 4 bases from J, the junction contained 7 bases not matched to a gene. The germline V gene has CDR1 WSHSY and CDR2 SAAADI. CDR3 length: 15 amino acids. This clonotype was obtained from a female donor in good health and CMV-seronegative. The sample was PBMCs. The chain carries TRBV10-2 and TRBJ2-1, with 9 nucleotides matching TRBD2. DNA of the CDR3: TGCGCCAGCAGATCGACTAGCGGACGTTACAATGAGCAGTTCTTC. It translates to CASRSTSGRYNEQFF.